These 19 T cell receptor beta chains came from one sample sequenced in a study of blood T cell repertoires in COVID-19. The table came from immunoSEQ multiplex PCR; TCRdb's copy has only in-frame clones and leaves some out. The table has under 250,000 clones, about nine tenths seen once. The sequencing input was peripheral blood. Every receptor here comes from a woman in her thirties or forties with acute or convalescent COVID-19.

V gene TRBV19 combines with J gene TRBJ2-5; D call uncertain. The germline V gene has CDR1 LNHDA and CDR2 SQIVND (reference sequence). The V end lost 1 base, the J end lost 2 bases, and 5 bases lay between the germline ends. This CDR3 spans 13 amino acids. The CDR3 spells CASSIVIQETQYF. The CDR3 DNA sequence: TGTGCCAGTAGTATAGTCATTCAAGAGACCCAGTACTTC.

The rearrangement uses TRBV24-1 and TRBJ1-5; D unresolved. V gave up 3 bases and J gave up 8 bases, with 13 bases separating them. The CDR3 sequence is 14 residues long. Germline loops: CDR1 KGHDR, CDR2 SFDVKD. In DNA form, the CDR3 reads TGTGCCACCAGTGATCACGCCGCGAGTGAGCCCCAGCATTTT. It yields the protein CATSDHAASEPQHF.

The V and J genes are TRBV9 and TRBJ2-2; D is perhaps TRBD1 (6 bases). Germline-derived CDR1 and CDR2 are SGDLS and YYNGEE. Between the trimmed V and J ends, which lost 0 bases and 8 bases, there was a span of 14 bases. This CDR3 has 15 amino acids. In nucleotides, the CDR3 is TGTGCCAGCAGCGTAGGAGGCAAGGGGACAGGGGAGCTGTTTTTT. It is translated as CASSVGGKGTGELFF. Full variable domain (rest looked up from reference TRBV9 and TRBJ2-2): DSGVTQTPKHLITATGQRVTLRCSPRSGDLSVYWYQQSLDQGLQFLIQYYNGEERAKGNILERFSAQQFPDLHSELNLSSLELGDSALYFCASSVGGKGTGELFFGEGSRLTVL.

This rearrangement joins TRBV5-4 to TRBJ2-1; 8 bases agree with TRBD2. This CDR3 is 14 amino acids long. Germline values: CDR1 SGHNT, CDR2 YYREEE (reference sequence). Losses at the gene ends were 9 bases for V and 9 bases for J; bases not matched to a gene: 14. The CDR3 region has the DNA TGTGCCACCTCTTCGCGGGGGGCCGCGGGTGAGCAGTTCTTC. Its protein product is CATSSRGAAGEQFF.

V is TRBV3-1 (or the pseudogene TRBV3-2) and J is TRBJ1-2, with D unclear. Germline-derived CDR1 and CDR2 are LGHDT and YNNKEL (reference sequence). The CDR3 is 13 residues long. Trimming removed 1 base at V and 8 bases at J, with 11 bases between. The CDR3 region is CASSQGAARGYTF. The CDR3 DNA reads TGTGCCAGCAGCCAAGGCGCTGCTAGGGGCTACACCTTC.

The chain combines TRBV9 with TRBJ1-2; D not certain. Trimming cost V 8 bases and J 8 bases, with 16 bases left between them. Germline V gene sequence: CDR1 SGDLS, CDR2 YYNGEE. The CDR3 sequence is 12 residues long. The CDR3 protein is CASTYAGRGYTF. CDR3 sequence (DNA): TGTGCCAGTACCTACGCAGGTCGGGGCTACACCTTC.

The rearrangement uses TRBV30 and TRBJ1-1; D may be TRBD1 (6 bases). Between the trimmed V and J ends, which lost 3 bases and 0 bases, there was a span of 8 bases. From germline, CDR1 is GTSNPN and CDR2 SVGIG (reference sequence). The CDR3 loop spans 13 amino acids. CDR3 amino acids: CAWRHRVNTEAFF. The CDR3 DNA is TGTGCCTGGAGACACAGGGTGAACACTGAAGCTTTCTTT. Drawing the rest from reference TRBV30 and TRBJ1-1, the complete variable domain is SQTIHQWPATLVQPVGSPLSLECTVEGTSNPNLYWYRQAAGRGLQLLFYSVGIGQISSEVPQNLSASRPQDRQFILSSKKLLLSDSGFYLCAWRHRVNTEAFFGQGTRLTVV.

The chain links TRBV5-5 to TRBJ2-5, with D possibly matching TRBD1 (5 bases). V was pared by 6 bases and J by 2 bases, with 17 bases between. Germline CDR1 is SGHKS and CDR2 is YYEKEE (reference sequence). The CDR3 contains 15 residues. CDR3 protein: CASTRYADTQETQYF. CDR3 nucleotides: TGTGCCAGCACCCGGTATGCGGACACTCAAGAGACCCAGTACTTC.

The chain links TRBV2 to TRBJ1-3; D not resolved. The germline V gene has CDR1 SNHLY and CDR2 FYNNEI. Trimming stripped 6 bases from V and 4 bases from J, with 7 bases between. This CDR3 is built from 12 residues. CDR3 loop: CASSVLGNTIYF. CDR3 DNA sequence: TGTGCCAGCAGCGTCTTGGGAAACACCATATATTTT.

This rearrangement joins TRBV9 to TRBJ1-1; the match to TRBD1 covers 7 bases. This CDR3 contains 14 residues. Germline CDR1 and CDR2: SGDLS and YYNGEE. The J segment lost 3 bases and the V segment lost 4 bases, leaving 6 bases of the junction unmatched. The CDR3 DNA sequence: TGTGCCAGCAGCCAAGGGGGCGCGGACACTGAAGCTTTCTTT. Encoded protein: CASSQGGADTEAFF.

The chain combines TRBV27 with TRBJ1-1; D ambiguous. CDR1 MNHEY and CDR2 SMNVEV come from the germline V gene (reference sequence). The CDR3 has 11 residues. V lost 6 bases, J lost 8 bases, and 10 bases lay in between. The CDR3 loop is CASRRGSEAFF. In nucleotides, the CDR3 is TGTGCCAGCAGGAGAGGATCCGAAGCTTTCTTT.

The chain couples TRBV30 to TRBJ1-5, with a weak D call TRBD1 (5 bases). Germline V gives CDR1 GTSNPN, CDR2 SVGIG (reference sequence). The length of the CDR3 is 15 residues. The V end lost 3 bases, the J end lost 5 bases, and 17 bases lay between the germline ends. CDR3 sequence (DNA): TGTGCCTGGAGCGCCCTAGGACAAGGTTATCAGCCCCAGCATTTT. It encodes CAWSALGQGYQPQHF.

The chain recombines TRBV19 with TRBJ1-1, with 7 bases lining up with TRBD1. Germline V gene data show CDR1 as LNHDA and CDR2 as SQIVND (reference sequence). This CDR3 spans 15 amino acids. The J segment lost 1 base and the V segment lost 7 bases, leaving 9 bases of the junction unmatched. The CDR3 nucleotides read TGTGCCAGTAATCCAACAGGGGCGGGGAACACTGAAGCTTTCTTT. The encoded protein is CASNPTGAGNTEAFF.

Worth noting for this clone: This may be a read error: a much more frequent sequence differs by one nucleotide. The rearrangement links TRBV12-3 or TRBV12-4 to TRBJ1-5; maybe TRBD1 (6 bases). V lost 5 bases to trimming and J lost 2 bases, with 7 bases between them. The CDR3 runs 13 residues. The CDR3 nucleotides read TGTGCCAGCAGTCGACAGGGCAATCAGCCCCAGCATTTT. Its translation is CASSRQGNQPQHF.

This sequence joins TRBV7-2 and TRBJ1-6, with D possibly being TRBD1 (5 bases). The CDR3 length is 16 residues. Germline V gives CDR1 SGHTA, CDR2 FQGNSA. Trimming pared 1 base from V and 9 bases from J, leaving 16 bases between. The chain's CDR3 is CASSLGGGVGVSPLHF. The DNA for the CDR3 is TGTGCCAGCAGCTTAGGTGGGGGGGTCGGTGTTTCACCCCTCCACTTT.

This chain joins TRBV7-9 and TRBJ1-1, with D possibly TRBD1 on 6 matching bases. Germline V CDR1 and CDR2: SEHNR, FQNEAQ (reference sequence). V was clipped by 5 bases and J by 7 bases, with 20 bases between them. The CDR3 has 15 residues. The CDR3 protein is CASSPRDKRALEAFF. As DNA, the CDR3 is TGTGCCAGCAGCCCACGGGACAAAAGGGCCCTTGAAGCTTTCTTT.

The V gene is TRBV6-5, the J gene TRBJ1-5; 8 bases fit TRBD1. The V gene end was trimmed by 6 bases and the J gene end by 6 bases; junction bases not matched to a gene: 10. The CDR3 has 15 residues. Germline CDR1 reads MNHEY; CDR2 reads SVGAGI. CDR3 amino acids: CASSTGQGRGQPQHF. The CDR3 DNA follows: TGTGCCAGCAGCACAGGACAGGGAAGAGGTCAGCCCCAGCATTTT.

The V and J genes are TRBV7-9 and TRBJ1-2, with D possibly TRBD1 on 5 matching bases. V was shortened by 4 bases and J by 4 bases, with 7 bases between the two germline ends. Germline assignment: CDR1 SEHNR and CDR2 FQNEAQ (reference sequence). The CDR3 is made up of 12 amino acids. Written as DNA, the CDR3 is TGTGCCAGCAGCTCGGACACCTATGGCTACACCTTC. This codes for CASSSDTYGYTF. Drawing the rest from reference TRBV7-9 and TRBJ1-2, the complete variable domain is DTGVSQNPRHKITKRGQNVTFRCDPISEHNRLYWYRQTLGQGPEFLTYFQNEAQLEKSRLLSDRFSAERPKGSFSTLEIQRTEQGDSAMYLCASSSDTYGYTFGSGTRLTVV.

The CDR3 bases are TGCAGCGTTGTGTACAGATACACTGAAGCTTTCTTT. It is translated as CSVVYRYTEAFF. The rearrangement joins TRBV29-1 to TRBJ1-1; D unclear. Germline CDR1 reads SQVTM; CDR2 reads ANQGSEA. Trimming left V 4 bases short and J 3 bases short, with 9 bases between. The CDR3 is 12 amino acids.